This TCR beta chain stems from a study of CD8+ T cells in alopecia areata. CDR1 and CDR2 (germline): SEHNR, FQNEAQ (reference sequence). CDR3 length equals 15 residues. V lost 5 bases and J lost 7; bases outside the gene matches: 6. This clone was seen more than once but under ten times. Its target is unknown. Whole-study results and caveats: Scalp samples also yield sequences from resident alphabeta T cells of normal skin.

Sequencing relied on a cDNA template that was reverse transcribed from extracted RNA. This table comes from immunoSEQ multiplex PCR, and its TCRdb copy is limited to in-frame clones, with some not included. The repertoire includes over 150,000 clones, roughly three fifths of them detected once, and nearly 5% sits in the top ten. The V and J genes are TRBV7-9 and TRBJ2-1; 12 nucleotides agree with TRBD2. The material sequenced was CD8+ T cells sorted from blood. The clonotype comes from a human donor in good health. CDR3 loop: CASSPGTSGSNEQFF. CDR3 DNA: TGTGCCAGCAGCCCCGGGACTAGCGGGTCTAATGAGCAGTTCTTC.